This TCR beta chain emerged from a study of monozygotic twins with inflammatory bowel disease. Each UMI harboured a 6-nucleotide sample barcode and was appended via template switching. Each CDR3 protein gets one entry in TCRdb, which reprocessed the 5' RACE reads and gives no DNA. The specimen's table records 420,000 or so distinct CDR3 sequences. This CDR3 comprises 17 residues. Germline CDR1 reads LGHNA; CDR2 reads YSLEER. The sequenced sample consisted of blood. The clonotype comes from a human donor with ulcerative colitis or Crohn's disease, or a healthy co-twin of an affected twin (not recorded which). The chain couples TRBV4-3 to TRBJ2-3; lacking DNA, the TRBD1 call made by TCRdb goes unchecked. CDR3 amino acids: CASSHSPGPGVTDTQYF.